These 5 T cell receptor beta chains originate from one sample sequenced in a study of human T cells and chemical hapten exposure. The time point is: patch test 2, 6 weeks after DPC sensitization. Indicated treatment: therapeutic diphenylcyclopropenone sensitization with weekly scalp DPC. TCRdb recomputed calls from the RACE reads with MiXCR, one row per CDR3 protein. In the table there are about 400,000 distinct CDR3 sequences, about 6.9% of which are singletons. The source was whole blood, collected in connection with sensitization to the hapten diphenylcyclopropenone (DPC). These receptor sequences come from a woman younger than 35 with alopecia areata. Some clones in this sample may be carry-over from other donors' samples.

The rearrangement uses TRBV7-2 and TRBJ1-2; 8 bases align to TRBD1. The junction had 5 bases not matched to a gene; V was cut back by 5 bases and J by 0 bases. The CDR3 runs to 15 residues. Germline values: CDR1 SGHTA, CDR2 FQGNSA. The CDR3 coding sequence is TGTGCCAGCAGCCCGGACAGGGCGGCTAACTATGGCTACACCTTC. Protein product: CASSPDRAANYGYTF.

V is TRBV5-1 and J is TRBJ2-5, with 13 positions matching TRBD2. Germline V gene sequence: CDR1 SGHRS, CDR2 YFSETQ. This CDR3 spans 17 amino acids. The V and J ends lost 4 bases and 1 base, in that order; junction bases with no gene match: 7. CDR3 amino acids: CASSMGLAGSFQETQYF. The CDR3 bases are TGCGCCAGCAGCATGGGACTAGCGGGGAGCTTCCAAGAGACCCAGTACTTC. Based on the CDR3 plus reference TRBV5-1 and TRBJ2-5, the full variable domain is KAGVTQTPRYLIKTRGQQVTLSCSPISGHRSVSWYQQTPGQGLQFLFEYFSETQRNKGNFPGRFSGRQFSNSRSEMNVSTLELGDSALYLCASSMGLAGSFQETQYFGPGTRLLVL.

A few counts support this clonotype. The rearrangement links TRBV11-3 to TRBJ2-1; D is ambiguous. V was clipped by 0 bases and J by 8 bases, with 17 bases between them. Germline lookup yields CDR1 SGHNT and CDR2 YENEEA. This CDR3 has 16 amino acids. CDR3 in DNA: TGTGCCAGCAGCTTAGATCGCGGACCCCTCGAGGATGAGCAGTTCTTC. Amino acid sequence: CASSLDRGPLEDEQFF.

The sample holds a few counts of this clonotype. The CDR3 DNA reads TGCAGTGCTAGATTGACAGGAAGGAGGAATGAGCAGTTCTTC. Translating gives CSARLTGRRNEQFF. J is TRBJ2-1 and V is TRBV20-1, with a tentative D call TRBD1 (6 bases). Trimming took off 2 bases at V and 7 bases at J, with 15 bases between the two ends. The CDR3 runs to 14 residues. Germline CDR1 reads DFQATT; CDR2 reads SNEGSKA (reference sequence).

As to this clonotype: The junction and the germline gene differ at one end; a read error may be behind it. The rearrangement links TRBV2 to TRBJ2-3; D not resolved. This CDR3 is built from 13 residues. Germline V gene data show CDR1 as SNHLY and CDR2 as FYNNEI. The DNA for the CDR3 is TGTGCCAGCAGTGAAGCGCAAACAGATACGCATTATTTT. It specifies CASSEAQTDTHYF. Full variable domain (rest looked up from reference TRBV2 and TRBJ2-3): EPEVTQTPSHQVTQMGQEVILRCVPISNHLYFYWYRQILGQKVEFLVSFYNNEISEKSEIFDDQFSVERPDGSNFTLKIRSTKLEDSAMYFCASSEAQTDTHYFGPGTRLTVL.